These 3 T cell receptor beta chains were all obtained from the same sample, sequenced in a study of tumor-infiltrating T cells and Merkel cell polyomavirus. Study summary: The study examined CD8+ T cells specific for the Merkel cell polyomavirus KLL epitope.

Sequencing used immunoSEQ multiplex PCR; TCRdb keeps in-frame clones, though not all of them. The sample lists 20,000 to 30,000 clones, about 85% occurring once. All patients' tumors stained robustly positive for Merkel cell polyomavirus Large T antigen by immunohistochemistry. Sequencing was done on a sample of lymph node tissue. These receptors all come from a man between 45 and 60 years old with Merkel cell carcinoma.

The chain uses TRBV27 and TRBJ2-5, with D perhaps TRBD1 (6 bases). The ends were cut back, 6 bases at V and 1 base at J, with 15 bases in the middle. The V gene's germline CDR1 is MNHEY and CDR2 SMNVEV (reference sequence). The CDR3 totals 15 residues. The CDR3 here is CASRSHRAGQETQYF. The CDR3 DNA reads TGTGCCAGCAGAAGCCACAGGGCTGGCCAAGAGACCCAGTACTTC.

The CDR3 protein is CASSLTGGRGYTF. The CDR3 DNA is TGTGCCAGCAGTTTAACAGGGGGCCGGGGCTACACCTTC. The J gene is TRBJ1-2, the V gene TRBV27; 9 bases fit TRBD1. The CDR3 sequence is 13 residues long. Trimming took 2 bases from V and 8 from J; bases not matched to a gene: 3. The germline gives CDR1 MNHEY, CDR2 SMNVEV (reference sequence).

The rearrangement joins TRBV5-1 to TRBJ2-7, with 7 positions matching TRBD1. In germline, CDR1 is SGHRS, CDR2 YFSETQ. The CDR3 contains 16 residues. The V and J ends lost 0 bases and 1 base, in that order; junction bases with no gene match: 7. CDR3 in amino acids: CASSLGRGQLSYEQYF. CDR3 sequence (DNA): TGCGCCAGCAGCTTGGGTAGGGGGCAACTATCCTACGAGCAGTACTTC. Filled out from reference TRBV5-1 and TRBJ2-7, the complete variable domain reads KAGVTQTPRYLIKTRGQQVTLSCSPISGHRSVSWYQQTPGQGLQFLFEYFSETQRNKGNFPGRFSGRQFSNSRSEMNVSTLELGDSALYLCASSLGRGQLSYEQYFGPGTRLTVT.